These 5 T cell receptor beta chains were sequenced from one sample in a study of metastatic and nonmetastatic thyroid tumors. TCRdb re-analyzed the PCR reads through MiXCR. The data contain tens of thousands of clones, more than 9.5% of them seen just once; the ten biggest clones take up 11%. All patients reached thyroid surgery having received no treatment beforehand. The sequencing sample was made of blood. The receptors stem from a female donor with papillary thyroid cancer or a benign thyroid nodule (not recorded which). Some clones in this sample may be carry-over from other donors' samples.

This clone came up many times. This chain joins TRBV28 and TRBJ2-1, with 7 bases lining up with TRBD2. The CDR3 runs to 13 residues. V dropped 1 base and J dropped 7; count of bases not matched to a gene: 1. Per the germline V gene, CDR1 is MDHEN and CDR2 is SYDVKM. The CDR3 reads CASSLYGRNEQFF. The CDR3 nucleotides are TGTGCCAGCAGTTTATACGGGAGGAATGAGCAGTTCTTC.

This clone was counted many times. The chain combines TRBV3-1 with TRBJ2-6, with D possibly TRBD2 on 6 matching bases. Germline lookup yields CDR1 LGHDT and CDR2 YNNKEL (reference sequence). The CDR3 length is 16 residues. V was shortened by 1 base and J by 2 bases, with 9 bases between the two germline ends. CDR3 nucleotides: TGTGCCAGCAGCCAAGCTGGAGGGACTGGGGCCAACGTCCTGACTTTC. This translates into CASSQAGGTGANVLTF.

This clone has ten or more counts. CDR3 in DNA: TGCAGTGCCGTGGGACAGGGGAACGACGAGCAGTACTTC. This gives the protein CSAVGQGNDEQYF. The rearrangement joins TRBV20-1 to TRBJ2-7; 10 nucleotides match TRBD1. CDR3 length: 13 amino acids. Germline CDR1 and CDR2: DFQATT and SNEGSKA (reference sequence). V lost 6 bases, J lost 5 bases, and 7 bases stayed unmatched.

This clone was seen ten or more times. This sequence joins TRBV7-8 and TRBJ1-2, with 9 bases aligning to TRBD1. The CDR3 runs to 15 residues. Looked up from germline, CDR1 is SGHVS and CDR2 is FQNEAQ. V lost 2 bases to trimming and J lost 8 bases; unmatched junction nucleotides: 9. The CDR3 bases are TGTGCCAGCAGCTTAACCGGGACAGGGCTGGGGGGCTACACCTTC. It yields the protein CASSLTGTGLGGYTF.

This clone has ten or more counts. The chain couples TRBV24-1 to TRBJ2-2; TRBD2 aligns across 10 bases. There are 16 residues in the CDR3. V trimming: 2 bases; J trimming: 4 bases; junction bases outside the gene matches: 3. Germline V gene sequence: CDR1 KGHDR, CDR2 SFDVKD. The CDR3 nucleotides read TGTGCCACCAGTGATTGGACTAGCGGAGGCACCGGGGAGCTGTTTTTT. Protein sequence: CATSDWTSGGTGELFF.